The rows below give T cell receptor beta chains drawn from one sample of a study of shared clonotypes between healthy human individuals. Some clones are missing from TCRdb's copy, which holds only in-frame ones; the method was immunoSEQ multiplex PCR. This sample has approximately 1.5 million clones, with less than 99% found just once. Input material: naive CD4+ T cells sorted from blood. Every receptor here comes from a young man in good health. Each CDR3 is given with its conserved first and last residue. The D gene is left open where the match is weak. Part of the rows lack a size; the others show once, few, many or a class for expanded clones.

j_call: TRBJ1-3; v_call: TRBV10-2; d_call: -; clone_size: -; cdr3_aa: CASSDSLGVIGNTIYF; cdr3_nt: TGCGCCAGCAGTGACTCGCTAGGGGTGATAGGAAACACCATATATTTT
j_call: TRBJ2-7; v_call: TRBV4-2; d_call: TRBD2; clone_size: -; cdr3_aa: CASSQDSATSGRLHRGYEQYF; cdr3_nt: TGTGCCAGCAGCCAAGATTCGGCGACTAGCGGGAGGCTACATAGGGGCTACGAGCAGTACTTC
j_call: TRBJ2-7; v_call: TRBV5-1; d_call: -; clone_size: -; cdr3_aa: CASSPGGGAYEQYF; cdr3_nt: TGCGCCAGCAGCCCAGGCGGAGGGGCCTACGAGCAGTACTTC
j_call: TRBJ2-1; v_call: TRBV5-4; d_call: TRBD2; clone_size: -; cdr3_aa: CASSPPSGRNEQFF; cdr3_nt: TGTGCCAGCAGCCCCCCCAGCGGGAGAAATGAGCAGTTCTTC
j_call: TRBJ1-5; v_call: TRBV2; d_call: -; clone_size: once; cdr3_aa: CASEAGHSNQPQHF; cdr3_nt: TGTGCCAGCGAGGCAGGCCATAGCAATCAGCCCCAGCATTTT
j_call: TRBJ2-1; v_call: TRBV5-1; d_call: TRBD2; clone_size: -; cdr3_aa: CASSSGLAGGTGHNEQFF; cdr3_nt: TGCGCCAGCAGTTCTGGACTAGCGGGAGGGACGGGGCACAATGAGCAGTTCTTC
j_call: TRBJ2-7; v_call: TRBV7-9; d_call: TRBD2; clone_size: -; cdr3_aa: CASSELAGVHEQYF; cdr3_nt: TGTGCCAGCAGCGAACTAGCGGGAGTCCACGAGCAGTACTTC
j_call: TRBJ1-2; v_call: TRBV18; d_call: -; clone_size: -; cdr3_aa: CASSPGAIDGYTF; cdr3_nt: TGTGCCAGCTCACCAGGGGCGATAGATGGCTACACCTTC
j_call: TRBJ2-1; v_call: TRBV5-4; d_call: -; clone_size: -; cdr3_aa: CASSQRPGQGGYNEQFF; cdr3_nt: TGTGCCAGCAGCCAACGTCCGGGCCAGGGGGGCTACAATGAGCAGTTCTTC
j_call: TRBJ2-7; v_call: TRBV5-4; d_call: -; clone_size: -; cdr3_aa: CASSFIGRKDYEQYF; cdr3_nt: TGTGCCAGCAGCTTTATTGGTCGGAAAGACTACGAGCAGTACTTC
j_call: TRBJ2-2; v_call: TRBV28; d_call: -; clone_size: once; cdr3_aa: CASSLFRHGELFF; cdr3_nt: TGTGCCAGCAGTTTATTTCGCCACGGGGAGCTGTTTTTT
j_call: TRBJ1-4; v_call: TRBV30; d_call: -; clone_size: -; cdr3_aa: CAWAGGEKLFF; cdr3_nt: TGTGCCTGGGCGGGGGGTGAAAAACTGTTTTTT
j_call: TRBJ1-1; v_call: TRBV10-2; d_call: -; clone_size: -; cdr3_aa: CASSPGLLNTEAFF; cdr3_nt: TGCGCCAGCAGTCCTGGACTTTTGAACACTGAAGCTTTCTTT
j_call: TRBJ1-1; v_call: TRBV6-6; d_call: TRBD1; clone_size: -; cdr3_aa: CASSSRTGAAWEGAFF; cdr3_nt: TGTGCCAGCAGCTCCCGGACAGGGGCCGCCTGGGAGGGGGCTTTCTTT
j_call: TRBJ1-4; v_call: TRBV7-9; d_call: -; clone_size: once; cdr3_aa: CASSRGQSNEKLFF; cdr3_nt: TGTGCCAGCAGTCGCGGACAGAGTAATGAAAAACTGTTTTTT
j_call: TRBJ1-5; v_call: TRBV28; d_call: -; clone_size: -; cdr3_aa: CASDRVNQPQHF; cdr3_nt: TGTGCCAGCGACAGAGTCAATCAGCCCCAGCATTTT